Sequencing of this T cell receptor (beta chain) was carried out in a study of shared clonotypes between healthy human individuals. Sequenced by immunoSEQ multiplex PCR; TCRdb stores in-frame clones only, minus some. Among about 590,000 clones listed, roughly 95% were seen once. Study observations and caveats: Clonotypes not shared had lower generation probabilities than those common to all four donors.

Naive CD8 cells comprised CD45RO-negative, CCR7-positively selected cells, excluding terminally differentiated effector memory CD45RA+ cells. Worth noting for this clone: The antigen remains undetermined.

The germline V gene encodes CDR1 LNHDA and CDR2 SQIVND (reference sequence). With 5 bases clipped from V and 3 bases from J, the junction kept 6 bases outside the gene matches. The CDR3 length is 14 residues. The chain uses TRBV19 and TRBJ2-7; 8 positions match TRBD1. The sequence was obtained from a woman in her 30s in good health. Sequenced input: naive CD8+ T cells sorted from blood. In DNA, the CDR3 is TGTGCCAGTAGTGCTACCACAGGGGGCTACGAGCAGTACTTC. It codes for CASSATTGGYEQYF.